The 22 T cell receptor beta chains reported below all come from one sample, sequenced in a study of Ad26.COV2.S vaccination and SARS-CoV-2 variants. Clones were read by immunoSEQ multiplex PCR, and TCRdb kept only the in-frame ones, dropping some. In the table there are about 400,000 clones, 70% to 90% of which are singletons. As to treatment: around 19 received Ad26.COV2.S at low or high dose, single or two shots; several received placebo; per-sample allocation not given. Each sample was drawn 63 days after the first injection (of vaccine or placebo). The material sequenced was peripheral blood, taken in a trial of Ad26.COV2.S vaccine versus placebo. The receptors were sampled from a person aged 18-65 years who received the Ad26.COV2.S COVID-19 vaccine or a placebo.

The chain employs TRBV9 and TRBJ2-2; TRBD1 matches 8 bases. The ends lost 0 bases at V and 1 base at J; junction bases unmatched: 2. The CDR3 contains 16 residues. CDR1 is SGDLS and CDR2 is YYNGEE in the germline V gene. In nucleotides, the CDR3 is TGTGCCAGCAGCGTAGACGGGACAGGGAACACCGGGGAGCTGTTTTTT. It is translated as CASSVDGTGNTGELFF.

The chain combines TRBV9 with TRBJ2-2; D might be TRBD1 or TRBD2, each matching 5 bases. V was trimmed by 3 bases and J by 0 bases, leaving 9 bases between them. The CDR3 is 15 amino acids. CDR1 and CDR2 (germline): SGDLS, YYNGEE. The CDR3, as DNA: TGTGCCAGCAGCGAGCGGACATCGAACACCGGGGAGCTGTTTTTT. This encodes CASSERTSNTGELFF.

The J gene is TRBJ2-5, the V gene TRBV7-9; D is unresolved. Per the germline V gene, CDR1 is SEHNR and CDR2 is FQNEAQ (reference sequence). The V and J ends lost 4 bases and 5 bases respectively, with 20 bases between them. The CDR3 totals 16 residues. The CDR3 DNA reads TGTGCCAGCAGCTCCACCTCATCCGCGACTGGGGAGACCCAGTACTTC. Its protein is CASSSTSSATGETQYF.

The CDR3 reads CASSVSGNTIYF. The CDR3 DNA sequence: TGCGCCAGCAGTGTCTCTGGAAACACCATATATTTT. The gene calls are TRBV5-1 and TRBJ1-3; no clear D gene. Trimming took off 5 bases at V and 0 bases at J, with 3 bases between the two ends. Germline-derived CDR1 and CDR2 are SGHRS and YFSETQ. This CDR3 is built from 12 residues. Full variable domain (outside the CDR3, taken from reference TRBV5-1 and TRBJ1-3): KAGVTQTPRYLIKTRGQQVTLSCSPISGHRSVSWYQQTPGQGLQFLFEYFSETQRNKGNFPGRFSGRQFSNSRSEMNVSTLELGDSALYLCASSVSGNTIYFGEGSWLTVV.

This sequence joins TRBV5-6 and TRBJ1-1, with a tentative D call TRBD1 (5 bases). The CDR3 runs 15 residues. The ends were cut back, 1 base at V and 0 bases at J, with 10 bases in the middle. CDR1 SGHDT and CDR2 YYEEEE come from the germline V gene. The CDR3 DNA follows: TGTGCCAGCAGCTTGATCAGGGCCATGAACACTGAAGCTTTCTTT. Translated: CASSLIRAMNTEAFF.

The chain recombines TRBV6-5 with TRBJ2-2; no clear D gene. V lost 4 bases, J lost 0 bases, and 12 bases lay in between. The length of the CDR3 is 16 residues. CDR1 is MNHEY and CDR2 is SVGAGI in the germline V gene. CDR3 residues: CASSSGSIANTGELFF. The CDR3 DNA sequence: TGTGCCAGCAGTTCCGGATCCATCGCGAACACCGGGGAGCTGTTTTTT.

The chain couples TRBV21-1 to TRBJ2-5; the table calls TRBD1, which could not be checked here. TRBV21-1 is termed a pseudogene. The CDR3 consists of 13 residues. CDR3 residues: CASSKARGETQYF. CDR3 bases: TGTGCCAGCAGCAAAGCAAGGGGGGAGACCCAGTACTTC.

This clone came up a few times. This chain joins TRBV10-2 and TRBJ2-7; 7 bases agree with TRBD1. Losses at the gene ends were 6 bases for V and 2 bases for J; bases not matched to a gene: 4. The CDR3 is 13 residues long. CDR1 and CDR2 from the germline V gene are WSHSY and SAAADI. CDR3 sequence (DNA): TGCGCCAGCAGATTAACAGGGGCCTACGAGCAGTACTTC. This codes for CASRLTGAYEQYF.

This chain links TRBV4-2 with TRBJ2-2, with a weak D call TRBD2 (6 bases). V shed 0 bases and J shed 6 bases, with 8 bases lying between them. The CDR3 has 14 amino acids. From germline, CDR1 is LGHNA and CDR2 YNFKEQ. In nucleotides, the CDR3 is TGTGCCAGCAGCCAAGAATGGGGGGCCGGGGAGCTGTTTTTT. Amino acids: CASSQEWGAGELFF.

In the case of this clone: The junction does not match germline at one end; this may be a read error. The chain combines TRBV7-8 with TRBJ2-7; 9 bases are a match to TRBD1. Germline CDR1 reads SGHVS; CDR2 reads FQNEAQ. This CDR3 is 11 amino acids long. The CDR3 DNA reads TGTGCCAGCAGCCAGGGGACAGGGTACCACTTC. Its protein is CASSQGTGYHF.

The chain has TRBV27 and TRBJ1-5, with 8 bases lining up with TRBD1. With V trimmed by 6 bases and J by 3 bases, 19 bases remained unmatched. The CDR3 runs 19 residues. Germline assignment: CDR1 MNHEY and CDR2 SMNVEV (reference sequence). The CDR3: CASRHSADRGGGVNQPQHF. The CDR3 DNA reads TGTGCCAGCAGGCATTCGGCCGACAGGGGAGGAGGGGTCAATCAGCCCCAGCATTTT.

This clone was seen a single time. This sequence joins TRBV27 and TRBJ2-3; 7 positions agree with TRBD2. The CDR3 consists of 15 residues. Germline V lookup: CDR1 MNHEY, CDR2 SMNVEV (reference sequence). With V trimmed by 4 bases and J by 1 base, 5 bases remained unmatched. Here the CDR3 reads CASSSGLVGTDTQYF. CDR3 DNA sequence: TGTGCCAGCAGTTCCGGACTAGTCGGCACAGATACGCAGTATTTT.

The J gene is TRBJ1-2, the V gene TRBV25-1, with 7 bases identical to TRBD1. The CDR3 covers 11 residues. V gave up 10 bases and J gave up 4 bases; unmatched junction bases: 3. Germline V lookup: CDR1 MGHDK, CDR2 SYGVNS. In DNA, the CDR3 is TGTGCCACCAGACAGGGCTATGGCTACACCTTC. It encodes CATRQGYGYTF.

The chain uses TRBV11-1 and TRBJ2-1; TRBD2 might be the D (5 bases). From germline, CDR1 is SGHAT and CDR2 FQDESV (reference sequence). Trimming stripped 1 base from V and 0 bases from J, with 10 bases between. CDR3 size: 16 residues. The CDR3, as DNA: TGTGCCAGCAGCTTAGTCTTCGGGAACTCCTACAATGAGCAGTTCTTC. This gives the protein CASSLVFGNSYNEQFF.

The J gene is TRBJ2-7, the V gene TRBV7-3; D not resolved. The germline V gene has CDR1 SGHTA and CDR2 FQGTGA. CDR3 length: 14 amino acids. V was clipped by 5 bases and J by 3 bases, with 14 bases between them. DNA of the CDR3: TGTGCCAGCAGCCCCCGGAGACCCCTCTACGAGCAGTACTTC. Protein: CASSPRRPLYEQYF. Supplemented by reference TRBV7-3 and TRBJ2-7, the full variable domain reads GAGVSQTPSNKVTEKGKYVELRCDPISGHTALYWYRQSLGQGPEFLIYFQGTGAADDSGLPNDRFFAVRPEGSVSTLKIQRTERGDSAVYLCASSPRRPLYEQYFGPGTRLTVT.

This clone has a single count. The CDR3, as DNA: TGTGCCAGCAGTGGAGGGAGGGTTGCTCAGCCCCAGCATTTT. Amino acids: CASSGGRVAQPQHF. This chain joins TRBV27 and TRBJ1-5; no clear D gene. CDR1 is MNHEY, CDR2 SMNVEV, per germline (reference sequence). Trimming cost V 5 bases and J 6 bases, with 14 bases left between them. The CDR3 sequence is 14 residues long.

The chain has TRBV4-1 and TRBJ1-1; D is perhaps TRBD1 (5 bases). This CDR3 has 14 residues. Germline V gene sequence: CDR1 MGHRA, CDR2 YSYEKL. Deletions cut 1 base from V and 5 bases from J, with 11 bases between. The CDR3 here is CASSQVGTGTEAFF. CDR3 coding DNA: TGCGCCAGCAGCCAAGTCGGGACCGGGACTGAAGCTTTCTTT.

As to this clone: A much larger clone lies a single base off, so this may be a read error. CDR3 nucleotide sequence: TGTGCCAGTAGTTCGTCGTCTAGGGGGATATGGGGGAACACTGAAACTTTCTTT. Its protein is CASSSSSRGIWGNTETFF. This chain uses TRBV19 with TRBJ1-1; TRBD1 is a possible D gene (6 bases). Germline V gives CDR1 LNHDA, CDR2 SQIVND (reference sequence). The CDR3 contains 18 residues. Looking up the rest from reference TRBV19 and TRBJ1-1 gives the full variable domain: DGGITQSPKYLFRKEGQNVTLSCEQNLNHDAMYWYRQDPGQGLRLIYYSQIVNDFQKGDIAEGYSVSREKKESFPLTVTSAQKNPTAFYLCASSSSSRGIWGNTETFFGQGTRLTVV.

This chain uses TRBV27 with TRBJ2-7; TRBD1 agrees at 8 bases. The length of the CDR3 is 13 residues. The V gene end was trimmed by 5 bases and the J gene end by 3 bases; junction bases not matched to a gene: 3. From germline, CDR1 is MNHEY and CDR2 SMNVEV (reference sequence). This CDR3 is CASSVGQGYEQYF. The DNA of the CDR3 is TGTGCCAGCAGTGTTGGACAGGGCTACGAGCAGTACTTC.

The rearrangement joins TRBV5-5 to TRBJ1-2; D uncertain. Germline assignment: CDR1 SGHKS and CDR2 YYEKEE (reference sequence). Deletions cut 0 bases from V and 4 bases from J, with 19 bases between. The CDR3 runs to 17 residues. In nucleotides, the CDR3 is TGTGCCAGCAGCTTGGACGGTTTAAGGCGTTTCGGCTATGGCTACACCTTC. Residues: CASSLDGLRRFGYGYTF.

This chain uses TRBV21-1 with TRBJ2-3; the table names TRBD2, a call not compared with the DNA. TRBV21-1 corresponds to a pseudogene. This CDR3 contains 17 residues. The CDR3 DNA is TGTGCCAGCAGCAAAAAAAGGAGGCCCGGCTGCTCAGATACGCAGTATTTT. This translates into CASSKKRRPGCSDTQYF.

This clone was counted at least ten times. This chain connects TRBV6-5 to TRBJ2-7, with D perhaps TRBD1 or TRBD2 (5 bases each). The germline gives CDR1 MNHEY, CDR2 SVGAGI. The V end lost 0 bases, the J end lost 5 bases, and 17 bases lay between the germline ends. The CDR3 length is 16 residues. CDR3 amino acids: CASSYSVRAAGNEQYF. The CDR3 bases are TGTGCCAGCAGTTACTCAGTTCGAGCGGCAGGGAACGAGCAGTACTTC.